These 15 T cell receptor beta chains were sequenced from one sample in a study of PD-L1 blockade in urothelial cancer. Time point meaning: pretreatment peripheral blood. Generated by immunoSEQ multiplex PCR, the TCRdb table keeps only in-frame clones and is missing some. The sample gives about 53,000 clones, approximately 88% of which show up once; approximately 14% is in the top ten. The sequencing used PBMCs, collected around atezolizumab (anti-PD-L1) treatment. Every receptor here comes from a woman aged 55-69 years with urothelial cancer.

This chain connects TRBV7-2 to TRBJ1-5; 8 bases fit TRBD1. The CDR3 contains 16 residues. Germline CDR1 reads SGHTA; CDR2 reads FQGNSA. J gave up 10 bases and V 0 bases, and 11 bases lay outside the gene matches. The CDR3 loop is CASSLAITQGESPQHF. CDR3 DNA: TGTGCCAGCAGCTTAGCGATTACACAGGGGGAGAGTCCCCAGCATTTT.

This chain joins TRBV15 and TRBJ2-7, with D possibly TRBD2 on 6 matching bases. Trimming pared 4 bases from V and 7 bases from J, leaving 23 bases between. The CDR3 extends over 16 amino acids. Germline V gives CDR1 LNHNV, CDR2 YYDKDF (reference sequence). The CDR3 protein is CATSKPGESLRGEQYF. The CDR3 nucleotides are TGTGCCACCAGCAAGCCGGGGGAGTCCCTTCGTGGTGAGCAGTACTTC.

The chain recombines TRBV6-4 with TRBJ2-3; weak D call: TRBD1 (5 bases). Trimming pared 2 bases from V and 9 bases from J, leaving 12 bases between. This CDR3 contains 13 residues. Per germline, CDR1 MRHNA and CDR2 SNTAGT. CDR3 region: CASSDGARTTQYF. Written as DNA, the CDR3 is TGTGCCAGCAGTGACGGGGCCCGGACAACGCAGTATTTT.

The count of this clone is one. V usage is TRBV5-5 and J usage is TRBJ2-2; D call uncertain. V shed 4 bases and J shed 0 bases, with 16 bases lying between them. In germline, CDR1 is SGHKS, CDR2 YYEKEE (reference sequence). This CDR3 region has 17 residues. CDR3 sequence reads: CASSPLGGSANTGELFF. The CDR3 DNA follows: TGTGCCAGCAGCCCACTCGGCGGATCCGCGAACACCGGGGAGCTGTTTTTT.

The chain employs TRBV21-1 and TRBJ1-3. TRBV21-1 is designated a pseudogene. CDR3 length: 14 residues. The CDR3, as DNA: TGTGCCAGCAGCAAGTGCCACGGGGAGCACACCATATATTTT. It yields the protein CASSKCHGEHTIYF.

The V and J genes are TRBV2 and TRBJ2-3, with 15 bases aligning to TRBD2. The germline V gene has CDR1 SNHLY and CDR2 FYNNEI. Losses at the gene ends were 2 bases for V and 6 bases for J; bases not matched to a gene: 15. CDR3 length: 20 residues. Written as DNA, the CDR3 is TGTGCCAGCAGTGAAAGGTCGGGACTAGCGGGGGGCTGGACCCCGGATACGCAGTATTTT. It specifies CASSERSGLAGGWTPDTQYF.

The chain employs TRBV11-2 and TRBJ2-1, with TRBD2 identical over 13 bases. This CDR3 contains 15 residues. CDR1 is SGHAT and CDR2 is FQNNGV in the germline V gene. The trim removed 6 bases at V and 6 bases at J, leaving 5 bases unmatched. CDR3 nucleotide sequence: TGTGCCAGCAGACCACTAGCGGGGGGGCCCAATGAGCAGTTCTTC. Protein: CASRPLAGGPNEQFF.

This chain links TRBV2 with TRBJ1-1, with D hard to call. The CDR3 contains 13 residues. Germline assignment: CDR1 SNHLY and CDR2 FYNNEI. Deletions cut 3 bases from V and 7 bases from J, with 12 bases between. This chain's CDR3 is CASSEGRAGEAFF. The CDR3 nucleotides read TGTGCCAGCAGTGAGGGGAGGGCGGGTGAAGCTTTCTTT.

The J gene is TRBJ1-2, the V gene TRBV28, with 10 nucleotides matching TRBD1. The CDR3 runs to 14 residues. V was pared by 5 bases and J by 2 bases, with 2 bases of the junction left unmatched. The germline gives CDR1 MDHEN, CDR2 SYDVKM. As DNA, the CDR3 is TGTGCCAGCAGTGAGGGACAGGGGAACTATGGCTACACCTTC. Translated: CASSEGQGNYGYTF.

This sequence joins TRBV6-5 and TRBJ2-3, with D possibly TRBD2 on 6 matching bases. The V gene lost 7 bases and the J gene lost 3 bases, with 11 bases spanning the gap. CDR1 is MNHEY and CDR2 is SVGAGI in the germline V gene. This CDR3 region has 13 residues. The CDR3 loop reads CASKRSGTDTQYF. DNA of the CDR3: TGTGCCAGCAAGAGGAGCGGGACAGATACGCAGTATTTT.

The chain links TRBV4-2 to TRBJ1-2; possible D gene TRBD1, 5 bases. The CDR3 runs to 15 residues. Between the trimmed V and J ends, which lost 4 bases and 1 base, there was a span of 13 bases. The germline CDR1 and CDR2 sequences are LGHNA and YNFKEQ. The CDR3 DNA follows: TGTGCCAGCAGCCGCCAAGGGGATGGTAACTATGGCTACACCTTC. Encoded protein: CASSRQGDGNYGYTF.

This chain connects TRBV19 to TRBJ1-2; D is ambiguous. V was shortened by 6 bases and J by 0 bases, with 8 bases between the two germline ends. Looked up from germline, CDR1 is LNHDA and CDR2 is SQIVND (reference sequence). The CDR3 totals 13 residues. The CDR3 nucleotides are TGTGCCAGTAGCCTTGGCCCTAACTATGGCTACACCTTC. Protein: CASSLGPNYGYTF.

CDR3 loop: CASSLVAGTDTQYF. The CDR3 DNA follows: TGTGCCAGCAGCTTGGTAGCGGGCACAGATACGCAGTATTTT. V and J are TRBV5-4 and TRBJ2-3; D perhaps matches TRBD2 (6 bases). The V gene lost 0 bases and the J gene lost 1 base, with 6 bases spanning the gap. This CDR3 contains 14 residues. CDR1 is SGHNT, CDR2 YYREEE, per germline (reference sequence).

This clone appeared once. The CDR3 DNA follows: TGTGCCAGCAGCCGGGACAGACTAAACACCGGGGAGCTGTTTTTT. It encodes CASSRDRLNTGELFF. The V call is TRBV5-4, the J call TRBJ2-2; TRBD1 matches at 7 bases. This CDR3 is 15 amino acids long. Germline V gives CDR1 SGHNT, CDR2 YYREEE (reference sequence). V dropped 4 bases and J dropped 2; count of bases not matched to a gene: 5.

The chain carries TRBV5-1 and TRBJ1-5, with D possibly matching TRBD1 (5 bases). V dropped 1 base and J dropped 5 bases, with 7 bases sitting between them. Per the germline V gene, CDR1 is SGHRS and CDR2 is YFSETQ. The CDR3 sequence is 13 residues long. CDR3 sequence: CASSLWGYQPQHF. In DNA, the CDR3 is TGCGCCAGCAGCTTGTGGGGCTATCAGCCCCAGCATTTT.